This TCR beta chain originates from a study of blood T cell repertoires in COVID-19. Germline lookup yields CDR1 KGHSH and CDR2 LQKENI. CDR3 length: 14 residues. Trimming took 0 bases from V and 3 from J, leaving 6 bases between them. TCRdb's copy holds only in-frame clones and misses some; the assay was immunoSEQ multiplex PCR. Among about 180,000 clones listed, about four fifths were seen once. Cohort 3 donors counted as recovered after two negative PCRs, clearance, or resolved symptoms. The sequenced sample consisted of PBMCs or T cells enriched from blood (not recorded which). The chain employs TRBV18 and TRBJ2-1; possible D gene TRBD2, 6 bases. The TCR was taken from a man aged 55 to 69 who had recovered from COVID-19. This CDR3 is CASSPPEGYNEQFF. CDR3 nucleotide sequence: TGTGCCAGCTCACCACCGGAGGGCTACAATGAGCAGTTCTTC.